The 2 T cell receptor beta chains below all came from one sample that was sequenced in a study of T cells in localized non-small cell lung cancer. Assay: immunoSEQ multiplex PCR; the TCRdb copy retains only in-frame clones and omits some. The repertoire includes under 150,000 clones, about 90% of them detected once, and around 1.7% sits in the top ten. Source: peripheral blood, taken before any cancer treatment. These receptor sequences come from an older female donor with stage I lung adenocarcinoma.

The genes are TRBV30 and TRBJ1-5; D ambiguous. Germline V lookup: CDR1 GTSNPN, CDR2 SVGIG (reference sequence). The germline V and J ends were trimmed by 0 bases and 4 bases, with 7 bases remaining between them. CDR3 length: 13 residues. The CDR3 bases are TGTGCCTGGAGTGTACAGCAAAATCAGCCCCAGCATTTT. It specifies CAWSVQQNQPQHF.

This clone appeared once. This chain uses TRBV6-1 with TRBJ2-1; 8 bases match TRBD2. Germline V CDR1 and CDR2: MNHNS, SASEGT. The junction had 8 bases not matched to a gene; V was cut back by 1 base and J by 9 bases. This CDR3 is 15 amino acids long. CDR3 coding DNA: TGTGCCAGCAGTGAAGTGGTAGCGGGGAGTGGTGAGCAGTTCTTC. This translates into CASSEVVAGSGEQFF.